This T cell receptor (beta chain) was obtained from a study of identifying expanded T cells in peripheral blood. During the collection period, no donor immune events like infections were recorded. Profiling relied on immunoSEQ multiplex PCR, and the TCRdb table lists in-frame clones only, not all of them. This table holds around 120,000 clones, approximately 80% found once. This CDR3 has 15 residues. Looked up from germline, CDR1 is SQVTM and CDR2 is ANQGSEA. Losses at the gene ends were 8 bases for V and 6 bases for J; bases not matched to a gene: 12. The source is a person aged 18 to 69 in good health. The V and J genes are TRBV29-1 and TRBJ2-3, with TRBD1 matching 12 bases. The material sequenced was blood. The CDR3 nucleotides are TGCAGCACCGTGGGGGGACAGGGGGCGTGGGATACGCAGTATTTT. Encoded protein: CSTVGGQGAWDTQYF.